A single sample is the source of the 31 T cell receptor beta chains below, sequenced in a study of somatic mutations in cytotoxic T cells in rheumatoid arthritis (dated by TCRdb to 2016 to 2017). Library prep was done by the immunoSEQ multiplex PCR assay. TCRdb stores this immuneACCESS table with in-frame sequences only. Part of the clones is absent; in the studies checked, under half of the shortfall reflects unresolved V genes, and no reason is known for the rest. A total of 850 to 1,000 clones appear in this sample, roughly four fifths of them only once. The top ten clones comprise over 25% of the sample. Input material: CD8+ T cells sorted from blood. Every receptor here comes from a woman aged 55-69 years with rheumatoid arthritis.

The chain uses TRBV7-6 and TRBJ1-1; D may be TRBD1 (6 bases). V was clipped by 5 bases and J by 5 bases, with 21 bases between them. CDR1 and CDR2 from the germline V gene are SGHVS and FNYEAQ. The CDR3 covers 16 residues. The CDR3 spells CASSPGPRGGRTEAFF. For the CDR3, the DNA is TGTGCCAGCAGCCCGGGTCCCCGCGGGGGGCGAACTGAAGCTTTCTTT.

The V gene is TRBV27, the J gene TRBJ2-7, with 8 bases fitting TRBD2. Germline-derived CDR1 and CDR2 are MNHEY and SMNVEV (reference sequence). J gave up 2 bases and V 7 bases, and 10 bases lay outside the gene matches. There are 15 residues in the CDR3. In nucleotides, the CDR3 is TGTGCCAGCAACCCCGGGGGGGGCCTCGCCTACGAGCAGTACTTC. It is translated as CASNPGGGLAYEQYF.

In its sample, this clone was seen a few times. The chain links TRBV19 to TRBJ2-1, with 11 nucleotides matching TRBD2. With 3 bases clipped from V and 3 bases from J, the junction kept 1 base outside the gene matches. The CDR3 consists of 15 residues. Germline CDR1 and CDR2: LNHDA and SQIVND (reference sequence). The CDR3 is CASSMTSGDYNEQFF. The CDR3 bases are TGTGCCAGTAGTATGACTAGCGGGGACTACAATGAGCAGTTCTTC.

The CDR3 coding sequence is TGTGCCAGCAGTTCCCAGGACATTTTTAGCACAGATACGCAGTATTTT. Translated: CASSSQDIFSTDTQYF. V and J are TRBV6-5 and TRBJ2-3; D is possibly TRBD1 (5 bases). With 4 bases removed from V and 0 bases from J, the gap between germline ends came to 14 bases. The CDR3 extends over 16 amino acids. From germline, CDR1 is MNHEY and CDR2 SVGAGI.

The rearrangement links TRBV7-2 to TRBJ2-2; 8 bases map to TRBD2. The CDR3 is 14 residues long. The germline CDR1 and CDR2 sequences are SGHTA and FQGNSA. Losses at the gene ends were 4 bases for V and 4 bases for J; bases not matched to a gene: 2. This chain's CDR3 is CASSWGTSTGELFF. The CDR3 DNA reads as TGTGCCAGCAGCTGGGGGACTAGCACCGGGGAGCTGTTTTTT.

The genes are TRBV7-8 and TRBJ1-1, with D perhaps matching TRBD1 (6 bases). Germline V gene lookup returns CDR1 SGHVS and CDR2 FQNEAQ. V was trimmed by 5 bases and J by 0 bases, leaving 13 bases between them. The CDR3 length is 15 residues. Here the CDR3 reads CASSARRGMNTEAFF. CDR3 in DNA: TGTGCCAGCAGCGCTCGCAGGGGCATGAACACTGAAGCTTTCTTT. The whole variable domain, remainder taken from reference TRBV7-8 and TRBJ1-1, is GAGVSQSPRYKVAKRGQDVALRCDPISGHVSLFWYQQALGQGPEFLTYFQNEAQLDKSGLPSDRFFAERPEGSVSTLKIQRTQQEDSAVYLCASSARRGMNTEAFFGQGTRLTVV.

CDR3 amino acids: CAKPETGANQPQHF. CDR3 coding DNA: TGCGCCAAGCCCGAGACAGGGGCGAATCAGCCCCAGCATTTT. This chain connects TRBV23-1 to TRBJ1-5; 8 bases agree with TRBD1. TRBV23-1 is an ORF; its function is uncertain. V shed 10 bases and J 4 bases; nucleotides not matched to a gene: 9. The CDR3 runs 14 residues.

CDR3 nucleotide sequence: TGTGCCAGTAGGCCCGGGACAGGGAGTTTTGAGACCCAGTACTTC. Translated, it gives CASRPGTGSFETQYF. V gene TRBV19 combines with J gene TRBJ2-5; 9 bases match TRBD1. The germline gives CDR1 LNHDA, CDR2 SQIVND (reference sequence). Germline trimming cut 6 bases from V and 5 bases from J; bases unmatched to any gene: 10. This CDR3 is built from 15 residues.

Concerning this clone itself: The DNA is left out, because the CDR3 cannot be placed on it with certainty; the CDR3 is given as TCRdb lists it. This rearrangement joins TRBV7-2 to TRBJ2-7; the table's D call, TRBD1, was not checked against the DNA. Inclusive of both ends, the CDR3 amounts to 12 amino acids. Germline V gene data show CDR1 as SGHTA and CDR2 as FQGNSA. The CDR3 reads CASSWGPGTVTF.

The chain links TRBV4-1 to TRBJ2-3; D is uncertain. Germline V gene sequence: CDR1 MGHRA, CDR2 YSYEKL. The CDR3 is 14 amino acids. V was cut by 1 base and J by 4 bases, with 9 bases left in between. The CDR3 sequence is CASSQVPSADTQYF. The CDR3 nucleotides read TGCGCCAGCAGCCAAGTTCCGTCAGCAGATACGCAGTATTTT.

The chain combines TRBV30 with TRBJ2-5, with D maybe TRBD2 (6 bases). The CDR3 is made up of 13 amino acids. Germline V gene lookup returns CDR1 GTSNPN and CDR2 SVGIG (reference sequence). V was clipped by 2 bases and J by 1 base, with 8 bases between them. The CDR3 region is CAWSTGVQETQYF. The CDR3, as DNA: TGTGCCTGGAGTACGGGGGTCCAAGAGACCCAGTACTTC.

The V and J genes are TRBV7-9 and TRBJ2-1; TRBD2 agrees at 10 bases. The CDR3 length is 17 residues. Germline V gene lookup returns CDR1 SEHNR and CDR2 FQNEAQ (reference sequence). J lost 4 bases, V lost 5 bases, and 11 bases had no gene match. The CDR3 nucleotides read TGTGCCAGCAGCCCGGACCTTAGCGGGGGGCCGTACAATGAGCAGTTCTTC. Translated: CASSPDLSGGPYNEQFF. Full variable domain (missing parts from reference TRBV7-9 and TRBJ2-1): DTGVSQNPRHKITKRGQNVTFRCDPISEHNRLYWYRQTLGQGPEFLTYFQNEAQLEKSRLLSDRFSAERPKGSFSTLEIQRTEQGDSAMYLCASSPDLSGGPYNEQFFGPGTRLTVL.

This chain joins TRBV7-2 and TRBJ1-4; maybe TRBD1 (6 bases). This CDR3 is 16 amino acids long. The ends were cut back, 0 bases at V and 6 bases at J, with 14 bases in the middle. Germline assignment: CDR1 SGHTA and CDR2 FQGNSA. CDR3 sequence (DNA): TGTGCCAGCAGCTTAGCCTCGGGGGGCGCCTATGAAAAACTGTTTTTT. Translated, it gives CASSLASGGAYEKLFF.

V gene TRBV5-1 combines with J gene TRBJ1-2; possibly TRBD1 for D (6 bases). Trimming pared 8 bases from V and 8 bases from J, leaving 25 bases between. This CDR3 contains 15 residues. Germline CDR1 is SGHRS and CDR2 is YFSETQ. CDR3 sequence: CARTIPHRTEKGYTF. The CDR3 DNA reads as TGCGCCAGAACAATCCCCCATCGGACAGAGAAAGGCTACACCTTC. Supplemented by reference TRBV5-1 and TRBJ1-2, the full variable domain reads KAGVTQTPRYLIKTRGQQVTLSCSPISGHRSVSWYQQTPGQGLQFLFEYFSETQRNKGNFPGRFSGRQFSNSRSEMNVSTLELGDSALYLCARTIPHRTEKGYTFGSGTRLTVV.

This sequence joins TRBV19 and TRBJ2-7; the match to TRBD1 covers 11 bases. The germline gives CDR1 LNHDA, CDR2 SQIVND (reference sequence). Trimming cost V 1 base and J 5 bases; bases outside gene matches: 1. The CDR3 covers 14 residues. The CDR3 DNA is TGTGCCAGTAGTATAGGGACAGGGGGCAACGAGCAGTACTTC. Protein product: CASSIGTGGNEQYF.

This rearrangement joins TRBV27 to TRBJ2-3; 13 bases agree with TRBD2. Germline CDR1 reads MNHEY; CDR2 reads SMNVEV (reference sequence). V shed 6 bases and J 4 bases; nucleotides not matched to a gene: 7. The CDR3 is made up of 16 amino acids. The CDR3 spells CASSKLAGGVADTQYF. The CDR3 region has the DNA TGTGCCAGCAGCAAACTAGCGGGGGGGGTCGCAGATACGCAGTATTTT.

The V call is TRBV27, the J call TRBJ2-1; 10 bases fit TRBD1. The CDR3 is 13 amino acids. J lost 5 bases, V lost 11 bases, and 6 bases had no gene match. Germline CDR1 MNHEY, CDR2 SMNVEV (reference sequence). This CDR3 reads CAVSGTGDNEQFF. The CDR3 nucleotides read TGTGCCGTCAGCGGGACAGGGGACAATGAGCAGTTCTTC.

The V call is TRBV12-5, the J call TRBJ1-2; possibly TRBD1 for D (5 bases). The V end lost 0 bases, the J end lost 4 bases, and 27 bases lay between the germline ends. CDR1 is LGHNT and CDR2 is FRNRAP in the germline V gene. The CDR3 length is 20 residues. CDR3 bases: TGTGCTAGTGGTTTGGTAAGACCCGAAAATCTGGGGCACCAGAGCTATGGCTACACCTTC. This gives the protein CASGLVRPENLGHQSYGYTF.

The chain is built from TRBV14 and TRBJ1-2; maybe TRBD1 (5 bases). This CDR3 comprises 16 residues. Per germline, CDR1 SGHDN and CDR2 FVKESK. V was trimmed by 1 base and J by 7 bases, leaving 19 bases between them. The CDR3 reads CASSQGRKGGATGYTF. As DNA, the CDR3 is TGTGCCAGCAGCCAAGGCCGGAAAGGAGGGGCAACTGGCTACACCTTC.

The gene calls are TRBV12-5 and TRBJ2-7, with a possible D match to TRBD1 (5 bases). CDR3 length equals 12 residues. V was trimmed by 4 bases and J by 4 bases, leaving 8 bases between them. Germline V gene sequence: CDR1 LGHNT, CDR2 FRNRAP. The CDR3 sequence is CASGYTGYEQYF. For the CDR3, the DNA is TGTGCTAGTGGTTACACAGGTTACGAGCAGTACTTC.

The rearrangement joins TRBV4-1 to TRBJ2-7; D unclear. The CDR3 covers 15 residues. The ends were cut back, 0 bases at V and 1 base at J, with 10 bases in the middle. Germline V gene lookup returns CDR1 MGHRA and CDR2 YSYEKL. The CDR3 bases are TGCGCCAGCAGCCAAGATTCCAGTTCTTCCTACGAGCAGTACTTC. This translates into CASSQDSSSSYEQYF.

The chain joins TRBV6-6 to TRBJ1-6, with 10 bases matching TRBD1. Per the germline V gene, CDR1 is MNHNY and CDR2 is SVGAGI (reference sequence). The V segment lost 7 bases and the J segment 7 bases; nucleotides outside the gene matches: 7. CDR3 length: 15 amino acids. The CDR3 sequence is CASTAGDRGNSPLHF. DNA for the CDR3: TGTGCCAGCACCGCGGGGGACAGGGGAAATTCACCCCTCCACTTT.

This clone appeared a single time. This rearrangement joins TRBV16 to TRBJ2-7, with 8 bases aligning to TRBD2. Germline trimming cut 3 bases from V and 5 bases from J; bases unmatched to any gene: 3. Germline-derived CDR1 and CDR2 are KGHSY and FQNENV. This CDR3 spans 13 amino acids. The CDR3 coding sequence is TGTGCCAGCAGCCATTCGGGAGGGAACGAGCAGTACTTC. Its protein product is CASSHSGGNEQYF.

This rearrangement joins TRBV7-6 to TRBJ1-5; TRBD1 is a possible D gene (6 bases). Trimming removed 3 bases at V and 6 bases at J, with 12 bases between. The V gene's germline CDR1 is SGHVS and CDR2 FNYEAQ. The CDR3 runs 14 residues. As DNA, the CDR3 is TGTGCCAGCAGCTTTGGGGGACAACTTCAGCCCCAGCATTTT. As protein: CASSFGGQLQPQHF.

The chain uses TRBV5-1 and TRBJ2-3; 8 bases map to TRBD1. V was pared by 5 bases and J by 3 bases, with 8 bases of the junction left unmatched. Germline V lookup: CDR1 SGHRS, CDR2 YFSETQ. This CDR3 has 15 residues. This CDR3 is CASSWIQGATDTQYF. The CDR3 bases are TGCGCCAGCAGTTGGATTCAGGGGGCTACAGATACGCAGTATTTT.

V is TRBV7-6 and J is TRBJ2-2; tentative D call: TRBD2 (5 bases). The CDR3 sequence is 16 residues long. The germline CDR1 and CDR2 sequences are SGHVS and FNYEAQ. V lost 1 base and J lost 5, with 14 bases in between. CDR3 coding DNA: TGTGCCAGCAGCTTAGATTCCCCGGGATCGACCGGGGAGCTGTTTTTT. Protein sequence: CASSLDSPGSTGELFF.

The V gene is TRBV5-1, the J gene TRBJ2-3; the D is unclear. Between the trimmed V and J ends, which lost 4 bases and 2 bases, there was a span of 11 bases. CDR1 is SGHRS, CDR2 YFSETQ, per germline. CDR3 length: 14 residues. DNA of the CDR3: TGCGCCAGCAGCCTCCGGGTCCCCACAGATACGCAGTATTTT. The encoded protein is CASSLRVPTDTQYF.

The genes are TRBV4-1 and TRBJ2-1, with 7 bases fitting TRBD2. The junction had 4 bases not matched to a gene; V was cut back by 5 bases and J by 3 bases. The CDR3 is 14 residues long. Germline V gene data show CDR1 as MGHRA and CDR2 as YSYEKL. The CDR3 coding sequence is TGCGCCAGCAGCTCGACTAGCCTCTACAATGAGCAGTTCTTC. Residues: CASSSTSLYNEQFF.

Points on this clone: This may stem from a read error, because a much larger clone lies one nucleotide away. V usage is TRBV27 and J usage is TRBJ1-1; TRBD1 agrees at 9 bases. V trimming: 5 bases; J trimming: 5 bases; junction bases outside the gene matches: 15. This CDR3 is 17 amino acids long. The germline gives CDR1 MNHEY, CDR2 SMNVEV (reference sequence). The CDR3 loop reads CASSLFLLGQGGTEAFF. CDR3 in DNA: TGTGCCAGCAGTCTCTTTCTCCTGGGACAGGGAGGTACTGAAGCTTTCTTT.

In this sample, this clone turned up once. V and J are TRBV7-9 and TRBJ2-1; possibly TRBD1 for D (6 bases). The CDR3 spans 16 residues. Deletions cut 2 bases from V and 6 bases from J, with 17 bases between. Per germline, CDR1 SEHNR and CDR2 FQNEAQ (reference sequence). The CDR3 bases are TGTGCCAGCAGCTTACCCGAGGGGGATTGGAGCAATGAGCAGTTCTTC. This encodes CASSLPEGDWSNEQFF.

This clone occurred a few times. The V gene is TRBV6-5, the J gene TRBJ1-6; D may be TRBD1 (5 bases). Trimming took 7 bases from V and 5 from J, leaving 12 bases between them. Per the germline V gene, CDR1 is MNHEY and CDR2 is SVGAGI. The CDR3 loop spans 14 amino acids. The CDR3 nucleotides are TGTGCCAGCACCCAGGGTTTTGATAATTCACCCCTCCACTTT. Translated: CASTQGFDNSPLHF.